What follows describes a single T cell receptor beta chain. Its antigen is as yet unknown. Germline CDR1 and CDR2: MGHRA and YSYEKL. Germline trimming cut 1 base from V and 1 base from J; bases unmatched to any gene: 11. The CDR3 extends over 19 amino acids. The data originate from a study of CD4 T cells in relation to SARS-CoV-2 and coronaviruses. For the study at large: PBMCs were cultured with antigen for over 8 days before TCR beta sequencing. Convalescent patients had median age 38.5 years, range roughly 20 to 80. Of the patients, 8 or 9 were male, 4 female, two Hispanic. Study findings and constraints: Crossreactive clones expanded significantly less to SARS-CoV-2 than monoreactive clones.

Some clones are missing from TCRdb's copy, which holds only in-frame ones; the method was immunoSEQ multiplex PCR. The repertoire has about 40,000 clones, approximately 86% of them found once; the top ten carry over 4%. This TCR derives from an adult with COVID-19. The sample consisted of naive CD4+ T cells from PBMCs, cultured in vitro. Subset: naive CD4+ T cells isolated by negative enrichment. The chain has TRBV4-1 and TRBJ2-7; 12 positions match TRBD2. CDR3 protein: CASSQVIGLAGGPSYEQYF. CDR3 sequence (DNA): TGCGCCAGCAGCCAAGTAATTGGCCTAGCGGGAGGGCCGTCCTACGAGCAGTACTTC.